Below are 6 T cell receptor beta chains sequenced from a single sample in a study of T-cell reconstitution after alpha-beta-depleted transplantation in children. As it was prepared, the TCRbeta library received unique molecular identifiers. MiXCR, run by TCRdb on the PCR reads, gives a single entry per CDR3 protein. The data hold hundreds of thousands of distinct CDR3 sequences, with 10% to 15% observed a single time. This sample comprised PBMCs, obtained from the stem cell graft. These receptors were obtained from a human donor who donated a stem cell graft to a child with Fanconi anemia.

To note about this clonotype: Given the absence of the conserved phenylalanine or tryptophan at the CDR3 end, a read error is likely. The chain has TRBV12-3 or TRBV12-4 and TRBJ2-7, with no clear D. The V gene lost 1 base and the J gene lost 6 bases, with 13 bases spanning the gap. CDR3 size: 14 residues. The CDR3 protein is CASSLVPRDGEQYL. CDR3 DNA sequence: TGTGCCAGCAGTTTAGTGCCGCGAGACGGCGAGCAGTACTTA.

This clonotype has a count of ten or more. The rearrangement uses TRBV7-8 and TRBJ1-1; 12 bases are shared with TRBD1. The V gene end was trimmed by 5 bases and the J gene end by 8 bases; junction bases not matched to a gene: 3. The germline V gene encodes CDR1 SGHVS and CDR2 FQNEAQ. The CDR3 has 13 amino acids. CDR3 coding DNA: TGTGCCAGCAGCCACGGGACAGGGGGCGAAGCTTTCTTT. Its protein product is CASSHGTGGEAFF.

CDR3 sequence reads: CASSPAAGELFF. As DNA, the CDR3 is TGTGCCAGCAGTCCCGCCGCCGGGGAGCTGTTTTTT. The chain recombines TRBV12-3 or TRBV12-4 with TRBJ2-2; D is undetermined. CDR3 size: 12 residues. V was shortened by 5 bases and J by 6 bases, with 7 bases between the two germline ends.

This clonotype turned up a few times. V gene TRBV7-2 combines with J gene TRBJ1-5; D ambiguous. This CDR3 is 15 amino acids long. The germline V and J ends were trimmed by 4 bases and 3 bases, with 13 bases remaining between them. The germline V gene has CDR1 SGHTA and CDR2 FQGNSA. CDR3 sequence (DNA): TGTGCCAGCAGCTCCGGAGGACGGGTCAATCAGCCCCAGCATTTT. This codes for CASSSGGRVNQPQHF.

The V and J genes are TRBV2 and TRBJ1-5; a weak D match, TRBD1 (6 bases). V was trimmed by 8 bases and J by 3 bases, leaving 14 bases between them. Germline V gene data show CDR1 as SNHLY and CDR2 as FYNNEI. The CDR3 runs 14 residues. The CDR3 spells CASRRGGTNQPQHF. The CDR3 DNA follows: TGTGCCAGCCGCAGGGGAGGGACCAATCAGCCCCAGCATTTT.

In its sample, this clonotype was seen a few times. The gene calls are TRBV5-1 and TRBJ1-1; no reliable D call. The germline gives CDR1 SGHRS, CDR2 YFSETQ. Trimming removed 1 base at V and 0 bases at J, with 10 bases between. The length of the CDR3 is 15 residues. CDR3 DNA: TGCGCCAGCAGCTTGTATCGAGCATTGAACACTGAAGCTTTCTTT. The encoded protein is CASSLYRALNTEAFF.